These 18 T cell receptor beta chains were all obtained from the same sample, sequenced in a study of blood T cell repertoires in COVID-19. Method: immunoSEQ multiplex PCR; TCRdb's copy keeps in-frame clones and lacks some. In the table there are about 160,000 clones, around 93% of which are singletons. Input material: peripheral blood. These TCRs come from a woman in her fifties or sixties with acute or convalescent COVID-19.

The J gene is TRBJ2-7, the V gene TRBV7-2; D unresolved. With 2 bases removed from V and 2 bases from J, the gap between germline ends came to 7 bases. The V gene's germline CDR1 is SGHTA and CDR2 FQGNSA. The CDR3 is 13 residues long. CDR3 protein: CASSLQVAYEQYF. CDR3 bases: TGTGCCAGCAGCTTACAGGTCGCCTACGAGCAGTACTTC.

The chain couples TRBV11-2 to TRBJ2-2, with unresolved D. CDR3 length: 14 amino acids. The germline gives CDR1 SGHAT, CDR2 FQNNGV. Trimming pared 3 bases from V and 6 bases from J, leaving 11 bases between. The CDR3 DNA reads TGTGCCAGCAGCTTCACCGCCTCGGCCGGGGAGCTGTTTTTT. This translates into CASSFTASAGELFF.

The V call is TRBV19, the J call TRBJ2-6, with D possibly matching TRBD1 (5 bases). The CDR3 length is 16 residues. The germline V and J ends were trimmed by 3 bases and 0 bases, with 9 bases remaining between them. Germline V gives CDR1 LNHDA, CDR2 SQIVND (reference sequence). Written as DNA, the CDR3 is TGTGCCAGTAGTATTACAGGCCTCTCTGGGGCCAACGTCCTGACTTTC. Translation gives CASSITGLSGANVLTF.

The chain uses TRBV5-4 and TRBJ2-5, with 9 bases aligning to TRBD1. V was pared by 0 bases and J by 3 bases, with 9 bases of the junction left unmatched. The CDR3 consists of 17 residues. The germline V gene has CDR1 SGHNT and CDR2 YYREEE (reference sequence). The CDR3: CASSLGSGTGPEETQYF. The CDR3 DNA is TGTGCCAGCAGCTTGGGATCCGGGACAGGGCCCGAAGAGACCCAGTACTTC.

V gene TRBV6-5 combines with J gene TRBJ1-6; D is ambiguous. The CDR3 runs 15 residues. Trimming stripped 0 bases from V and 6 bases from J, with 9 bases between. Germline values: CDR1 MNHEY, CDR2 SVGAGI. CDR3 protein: CASSYSNRANSPLHF. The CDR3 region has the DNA TGTGCCAGCAGTTACTCGAACAGAGCTAATTCACCCCTCCACTTT.

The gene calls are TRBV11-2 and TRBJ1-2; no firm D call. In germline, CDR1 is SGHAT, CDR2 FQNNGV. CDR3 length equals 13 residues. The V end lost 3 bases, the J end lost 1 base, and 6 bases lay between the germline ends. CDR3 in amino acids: CASSFDINYGYTF. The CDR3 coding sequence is TGTGCCAGCAGCTTTGACATTAACTATGGCTACACCTTC.

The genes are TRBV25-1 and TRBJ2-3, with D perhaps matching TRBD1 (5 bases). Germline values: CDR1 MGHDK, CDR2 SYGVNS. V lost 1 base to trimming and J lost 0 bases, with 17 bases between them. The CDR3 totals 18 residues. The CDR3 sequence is CASSESQDTSPSTDTQYF. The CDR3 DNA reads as TGTGCCAGCAGTGAATCTCAGGACACTTCTCCTAGCACAGATACGCAGTATTTT.

CDR3 region: CASRWQGSEAFF. Here the CDR3 DNA reads TGCGCCAGCAGATGGCAGGGATCTGAAGCTTTCTTT. V gene TRBV5-1 combines with J gene TRBJ1-1; perhaps TRBD1 as D (5 bases). V shed 5 bases and J shed 6 bases, with 11 bases lying between them. The CDR3 runs to 12 residues. Germline CDR1 is SGHRS and CDR2 is YFSETQ.

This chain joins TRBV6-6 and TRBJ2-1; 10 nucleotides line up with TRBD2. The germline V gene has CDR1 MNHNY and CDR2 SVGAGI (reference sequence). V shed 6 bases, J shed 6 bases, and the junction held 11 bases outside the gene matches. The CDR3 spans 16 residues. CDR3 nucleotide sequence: TGTGCCAGCAGGTACAGCCTAGCGGGAGCTCCCAATGAGCAGTTCTTC. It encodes CASRYSLAGAPNEQFF.

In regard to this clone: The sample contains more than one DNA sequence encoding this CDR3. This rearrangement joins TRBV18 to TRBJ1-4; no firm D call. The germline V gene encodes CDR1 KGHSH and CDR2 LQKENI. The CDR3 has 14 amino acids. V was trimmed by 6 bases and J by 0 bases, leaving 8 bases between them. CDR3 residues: CASSPTATNEKLFF. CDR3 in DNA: TGTGCCAGCTCGCCAACTGCAACTAATGAAAAACTGTTTTTT.

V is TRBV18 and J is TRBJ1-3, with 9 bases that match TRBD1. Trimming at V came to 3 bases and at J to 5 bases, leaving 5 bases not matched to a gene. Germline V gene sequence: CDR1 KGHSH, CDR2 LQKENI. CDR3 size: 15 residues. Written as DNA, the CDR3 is TGTGCCAGCTCACCTCCGGGACAGGGACGAAACACCATATATTTT. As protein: CASSPPGQGRNTIYF.

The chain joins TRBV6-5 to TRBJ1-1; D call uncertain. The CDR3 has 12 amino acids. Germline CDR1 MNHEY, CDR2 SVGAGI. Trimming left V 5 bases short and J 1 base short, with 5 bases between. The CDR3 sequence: CASSPWNTEAFF. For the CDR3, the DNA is TGTGCCAGCAGTCCTTGGAACACTGAAGCTTTCTTT.

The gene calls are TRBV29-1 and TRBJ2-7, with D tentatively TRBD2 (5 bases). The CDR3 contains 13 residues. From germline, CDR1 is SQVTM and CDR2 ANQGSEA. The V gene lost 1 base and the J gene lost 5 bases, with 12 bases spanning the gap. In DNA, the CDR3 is TGCAGCGTTGAAGCCGGGGTCGGGGACGAGCAGTACTTC. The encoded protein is CSVEAGVGDEQYF.

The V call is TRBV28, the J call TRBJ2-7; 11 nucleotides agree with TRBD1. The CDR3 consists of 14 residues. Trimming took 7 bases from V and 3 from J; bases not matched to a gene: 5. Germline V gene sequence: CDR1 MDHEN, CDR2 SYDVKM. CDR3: CASTRDRGGYEQYF. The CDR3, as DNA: TGTGCCAGCACCCGGGACAGGGGGGGCTACGAGCAGTACTTC.

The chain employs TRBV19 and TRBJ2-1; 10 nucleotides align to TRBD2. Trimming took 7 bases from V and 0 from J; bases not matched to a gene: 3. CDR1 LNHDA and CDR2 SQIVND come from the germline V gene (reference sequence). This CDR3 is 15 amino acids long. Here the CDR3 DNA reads TGTGCCAGTATCTCTAGCGGGAGCTCCTACAATGAGCAGTTCTTC. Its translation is CASISSGSSYNEQFF. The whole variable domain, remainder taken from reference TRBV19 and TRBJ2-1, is DGGITQSPKYLFRKEGQNVTLSCEQNLNHDAMYWYRQDPGQGLRLIYYSQIVNDFQKGDIAEGYSVSREKKESFPLTVTSAQKNPTAFYLCASISSGSSYNEQFFGPGTRLTVL.

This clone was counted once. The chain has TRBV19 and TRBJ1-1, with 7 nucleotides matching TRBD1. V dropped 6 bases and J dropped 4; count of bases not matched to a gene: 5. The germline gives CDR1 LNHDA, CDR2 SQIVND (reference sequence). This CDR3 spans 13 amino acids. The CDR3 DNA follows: TGTGCCAGTAGGACTTCAGGGGGCACTGAAGCTTTCTTT. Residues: CASRTSGGTEAFF.

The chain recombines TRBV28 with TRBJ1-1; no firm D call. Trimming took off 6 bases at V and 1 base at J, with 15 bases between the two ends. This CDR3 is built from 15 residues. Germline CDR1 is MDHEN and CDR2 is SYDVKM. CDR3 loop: CASSSFEEGNTEAFF. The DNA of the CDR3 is TGTGCCAGCAGCTCCTTTGAGGAGGGGAACACTGAAGCTTTCTTT.

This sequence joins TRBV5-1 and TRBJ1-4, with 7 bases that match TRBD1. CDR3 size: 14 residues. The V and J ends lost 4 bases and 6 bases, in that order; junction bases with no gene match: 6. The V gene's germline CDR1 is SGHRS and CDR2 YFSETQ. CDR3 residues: CASSENGQDEKLFF. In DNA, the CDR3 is TGCGCCAGCAGCGAGAACGGACAGGATGAAAAACTGTTTTTT.